The following is a T cell receptor beta chain sequence with its context. The junction shows a germline mismatch at one end, possibly a read error. This specimen comes from a study of blood T cell repertoires in COVID-19. The CDR3 runs 15 residues. Germline V gene lookup returns CDR1 SGDLS and CDR2 YYNGEE. Here immunoSEQ multiplex PCR was the method, and the copy in TCRdb shows in-frame clones only, minus some. The table has about 63,000 clones, around three quarters seen once. The chain carries TRBV9 and TRBJ1-1, with 9 bases fitting TRBD1. This sequence was found in a human donor in a cohort sampled during active COVID-19. The sequencing input was peripheral blood. The CDR3 loop reads CASSANRDRDTEAFF. DNA of the CDR3: TGTGCCAGCAGCGCGAACCGGGACAGGGACACCGAAGCTTTCTTT. Full variable domain (remainder filled in from reference TRBV9 and TRBJ1-1): DSGVTQTPKHLITATGQRVTLRCSPRSGDLSVYWYQQSLDQGLQFLIQYYNGEERAKGNILERFSAQQFPDLHSELNLSSLELGDSALYFCASSANRDRDTEAFFGQGTRLTVV.